This TCR beta chain was identified during a study of yellow fever vaccine responses in identical twins (dated by TCRdb to 2017 to 2018). Context from the whole study: In identical twins, the study followed T cell clones that responded to the vaccine with precision.

Notes on this clonotype: The target of this receptor is not known. It has no much larger one-base neighbor in the sample; base qualities were not kept.

Library generation was performed with RT-PCR. The sequencer listed for this sample is Illumina HiSeq 2500. TCRdb passed the public sequencing reads through fastp at Q25 and MiXCR, retaining productive beta sequences. Here each entry gathers all rows of one CDR3 protein and keeps the most common genes and DNA. This sample gives around 33,000 distinct CDR3 sequences in total; less than 70% of them show up just once. More than 3.5% of the sample rests with the top ten. The study at large found these results: The authors reported that the T cell response to vaccination in identical twins appeared partly convergent and partly personalized.

The trim is 6 bases for V and 9 bases for J, with a gap of 24 bases between the germline ends. For CDR1 and CDR2, the germline V gene lists SGHVS and FQNEAQ. Reading from cysteine to phenylalanine, the CDR3 counts 16 amino acids. Left in the record is the CDR3 DNA by itself, 48 bases read in frame from the first base. Source: T cells from blood (PBMCs), unsorted or a sorted subset (not recorded which), taken before or after yellow fever vaccination (not recorded which). This TCR was recovered from a woman aged 18-29 years who received the yellow fever vaccine. Donor details come from another sample of the same person, matched by shared clones. The V and J genes are TRBV7-8 and TRBJ2-1, with TRBD2 as a weak D call on 6 bases. The bases are TGTGCCAGCAGTCCTCCTTCACCGGGACTTTGGTCTGAGCAGTTCTTC. Protein translation: CASSPPSPGLWSEQFF.